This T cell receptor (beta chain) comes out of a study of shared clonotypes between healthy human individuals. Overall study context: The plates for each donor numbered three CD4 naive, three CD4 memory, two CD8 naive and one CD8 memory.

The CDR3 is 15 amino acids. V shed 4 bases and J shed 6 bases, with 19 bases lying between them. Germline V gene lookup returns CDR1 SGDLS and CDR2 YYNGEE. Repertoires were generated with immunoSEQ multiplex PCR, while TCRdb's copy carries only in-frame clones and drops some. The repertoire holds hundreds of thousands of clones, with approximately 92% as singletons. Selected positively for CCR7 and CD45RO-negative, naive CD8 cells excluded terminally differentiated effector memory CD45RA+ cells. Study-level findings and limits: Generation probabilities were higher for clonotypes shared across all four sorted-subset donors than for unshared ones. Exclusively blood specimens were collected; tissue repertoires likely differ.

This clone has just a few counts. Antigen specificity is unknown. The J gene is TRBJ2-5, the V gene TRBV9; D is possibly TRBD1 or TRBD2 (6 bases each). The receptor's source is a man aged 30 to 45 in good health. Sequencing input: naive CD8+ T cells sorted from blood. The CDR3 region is CASSLRGVFRKTQYF. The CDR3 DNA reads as TGTGCCAGCAGCTTAAGGGGGGTATTTCGAAAGACCCAGTACTTC.